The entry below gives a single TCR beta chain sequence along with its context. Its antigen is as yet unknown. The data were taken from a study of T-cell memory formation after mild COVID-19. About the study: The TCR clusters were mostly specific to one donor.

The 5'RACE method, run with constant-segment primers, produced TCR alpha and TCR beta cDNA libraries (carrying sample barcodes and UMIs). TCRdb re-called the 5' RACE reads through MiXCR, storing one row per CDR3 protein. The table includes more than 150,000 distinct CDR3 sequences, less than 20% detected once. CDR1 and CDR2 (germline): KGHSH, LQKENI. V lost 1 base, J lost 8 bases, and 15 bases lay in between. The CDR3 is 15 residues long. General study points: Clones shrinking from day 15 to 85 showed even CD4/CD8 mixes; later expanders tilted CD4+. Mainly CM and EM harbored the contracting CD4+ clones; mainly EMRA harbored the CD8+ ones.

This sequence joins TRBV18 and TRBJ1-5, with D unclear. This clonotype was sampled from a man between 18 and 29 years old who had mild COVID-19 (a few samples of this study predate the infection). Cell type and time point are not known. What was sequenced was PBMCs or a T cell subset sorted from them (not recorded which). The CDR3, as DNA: TGTGCCAGCTCACCACGCCAGGATGGCGTTGAGCCCCAGCATTTT. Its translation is CASSPRQDGVEPQHF.